This TCR beta chain was observed in a study of blood T cell repertoires in COVID-19. Whole-study context: The origin of the acute and convalescent COVID-19 samples was the United States, Italy and Spain. T cells, B-cell-depleted T cells, or PBMCs provided the cDNA or gDNA that served as material.

CDR1 and CDR2 from the germline V gene are SGHAT and FQNNGV. The CDR3 has 13 residues. Trimming left V 4 bases short and J 5 bases short, with 11 bases between. In the original workflow: By means of reference gene primer amplification, nucleated cell counts were estimated. Sequenced by immunoSEQ multiplex PCR; TCRdb stores in-frame clones only, minus some. The V and J calls and the clone size are those of that table, but D and trimming were determined from the DNA. This sample yields under 300,000 clones, of which 65% to 90% are seen a single time; 2.5% to 3% belongs to the top ten. Sequenced input: peripheral blood. The receptor was isolated from a woman aged 60-75 years with active or convalescent COVID-19. The chain carries TRBV11-2 and TRBJ1-1, with a weak D call TRBD1 (5 bases). DNA for the CDR3: TGTGCCAGCAGCTCGCAGGGAAAGACTGAAGCTTTCTTT. It encodes CASSSQGKTEAFF. Using reference TRBV11-2 and TRBJ1-1 for the parts outside the CDR3, the full variable domain is EAGVAQSPRYKIIEKRQSVAFWCNPISGHATLYWYQQILGQGPKLLIQFQNNGVVDDSQLPKDRFSAERLKGVDSTLKIQPAKLEDSAVYLCASSSQGKTEAFFGQGTRLTVV.